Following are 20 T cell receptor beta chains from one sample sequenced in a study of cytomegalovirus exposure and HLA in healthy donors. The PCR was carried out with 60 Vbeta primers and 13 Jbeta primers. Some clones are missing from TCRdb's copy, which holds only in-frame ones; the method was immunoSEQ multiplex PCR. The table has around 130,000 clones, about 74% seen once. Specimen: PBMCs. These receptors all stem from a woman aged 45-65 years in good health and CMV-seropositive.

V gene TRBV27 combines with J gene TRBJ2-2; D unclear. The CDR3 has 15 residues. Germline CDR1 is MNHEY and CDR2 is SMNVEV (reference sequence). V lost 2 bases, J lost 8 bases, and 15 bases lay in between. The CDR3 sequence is CASSLKSSGPGELFF. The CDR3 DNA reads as TGTGCCAGCAGTTTAAAGTCTAGTGGTCCTGGGGAGCTGTTTTTT.

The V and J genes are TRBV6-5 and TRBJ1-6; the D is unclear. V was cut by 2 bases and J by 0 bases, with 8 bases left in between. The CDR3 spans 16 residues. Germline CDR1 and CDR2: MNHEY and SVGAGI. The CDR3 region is CASSYDSGSYNSPLHF. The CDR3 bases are TGTGCCAGCAGTTACGATAGCGGCTCCTATAATTCACCCCTCCACTTT.

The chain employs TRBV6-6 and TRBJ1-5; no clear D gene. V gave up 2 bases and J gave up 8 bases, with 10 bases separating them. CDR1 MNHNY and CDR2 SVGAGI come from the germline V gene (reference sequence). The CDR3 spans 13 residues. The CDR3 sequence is CASSYAPREPQHF. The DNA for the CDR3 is TGTGCCAGCAGTTACGCCCCGCGGGAGCCCCAGCATTTT.

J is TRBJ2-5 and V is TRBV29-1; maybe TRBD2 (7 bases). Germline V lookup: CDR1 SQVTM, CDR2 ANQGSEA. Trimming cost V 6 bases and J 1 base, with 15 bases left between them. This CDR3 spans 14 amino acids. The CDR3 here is CSVFQGTIQETQYF. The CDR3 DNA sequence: TGCAGCGTGTTCCAGGGGACTATCCAAGAGACCCAGTACTTC.

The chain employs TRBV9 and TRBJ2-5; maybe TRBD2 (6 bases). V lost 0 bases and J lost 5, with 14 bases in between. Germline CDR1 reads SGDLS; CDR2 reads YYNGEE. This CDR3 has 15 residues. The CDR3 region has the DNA TGTGCCAGCAGCGTAGCTCTCGGGGGTGGGGAGACCCAGTACTTC. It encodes CASSVALGGGETQYF.

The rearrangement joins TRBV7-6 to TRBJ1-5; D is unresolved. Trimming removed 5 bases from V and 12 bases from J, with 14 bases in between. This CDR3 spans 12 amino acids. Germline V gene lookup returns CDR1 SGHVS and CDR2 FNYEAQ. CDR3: CASSGEGGIQHF. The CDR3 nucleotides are TGTGCCAGCAGCGGGGAGGGAGGGATCCAGCATTTT.

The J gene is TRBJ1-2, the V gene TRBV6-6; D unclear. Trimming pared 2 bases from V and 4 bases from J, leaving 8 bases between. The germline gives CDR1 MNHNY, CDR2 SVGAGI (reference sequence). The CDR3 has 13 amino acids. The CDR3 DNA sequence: TGTGCCAGCAGTTACGAGGGTGTCTATGGCTACACCTTC. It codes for CASSYEGVYGYTF.

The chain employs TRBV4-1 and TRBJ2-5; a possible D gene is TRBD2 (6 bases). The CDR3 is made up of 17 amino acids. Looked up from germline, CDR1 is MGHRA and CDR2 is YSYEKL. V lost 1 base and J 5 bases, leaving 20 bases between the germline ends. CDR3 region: CASSQVPLGGVWETQYF. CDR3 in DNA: TGCGCCAGCAGCCAAGTGCCTCTCGGAGGGGTGTGGGAGACCCAGTACTTC.

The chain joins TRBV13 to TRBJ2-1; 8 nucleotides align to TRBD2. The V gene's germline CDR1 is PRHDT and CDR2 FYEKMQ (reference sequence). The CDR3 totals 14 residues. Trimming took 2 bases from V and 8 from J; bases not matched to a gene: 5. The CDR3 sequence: CASSLRPGGDEQFF. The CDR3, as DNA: TGTGCCAGCAGCTTACGTCCGGGAGGGGATGAGCAGTTCTTC. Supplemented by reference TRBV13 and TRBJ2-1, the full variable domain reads AAGVIQSPRHLIKEKRETATLKCYPIPRHDTVYWYQQGPGQDPQFLISFYEKMQSDKGSIPDRFSAQQFSDYHSELNMSSLELGDSALYFCASSLRPGGDEQFFGPGTRLTVL.

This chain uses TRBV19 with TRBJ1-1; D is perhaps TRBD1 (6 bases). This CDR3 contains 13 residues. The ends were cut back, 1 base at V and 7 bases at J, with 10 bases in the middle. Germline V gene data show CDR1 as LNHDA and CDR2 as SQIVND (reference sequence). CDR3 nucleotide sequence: TGTGCCAGTAGTATAGGCGCAGGGGTTGAAGCTTTCTTT. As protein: CASSIGAGVEAFF.

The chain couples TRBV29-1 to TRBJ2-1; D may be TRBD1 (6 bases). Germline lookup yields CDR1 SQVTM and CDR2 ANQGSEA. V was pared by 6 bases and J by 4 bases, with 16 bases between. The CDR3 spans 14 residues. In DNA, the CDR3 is TGCAGCGTCGGACAGTTTTACGCATACAATGAGCAGTTCTTC. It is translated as CSVGQFYAYNEQFF.

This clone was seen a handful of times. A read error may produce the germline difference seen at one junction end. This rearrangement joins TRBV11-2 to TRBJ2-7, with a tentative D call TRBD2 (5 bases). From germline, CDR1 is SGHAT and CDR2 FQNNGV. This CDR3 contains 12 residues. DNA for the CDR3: TGTGCCAGCAGCTTAGGCAGCGGCTACCCTAACTTC. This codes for CASSLGSGYPNF.

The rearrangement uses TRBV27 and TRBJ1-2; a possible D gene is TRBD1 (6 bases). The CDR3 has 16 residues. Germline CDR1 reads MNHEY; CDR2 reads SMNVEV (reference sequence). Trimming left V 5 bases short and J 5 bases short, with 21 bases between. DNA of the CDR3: TGTGCCAGCAGTCCGAAACAGGGTTCCTTTTGGTATGGCTACACCTTC. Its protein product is CASSPKQGSFWYGYTF.

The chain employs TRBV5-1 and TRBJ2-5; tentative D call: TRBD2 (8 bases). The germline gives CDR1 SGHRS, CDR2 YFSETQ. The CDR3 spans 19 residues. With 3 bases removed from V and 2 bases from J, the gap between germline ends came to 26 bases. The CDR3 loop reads CASSSGTVDSGAQQETQYF. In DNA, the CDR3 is TGCGCCAGCAGCTCAGGGACAGTTGATAGCGGGGCTCAACAAGAGACCCAGTACTTC.

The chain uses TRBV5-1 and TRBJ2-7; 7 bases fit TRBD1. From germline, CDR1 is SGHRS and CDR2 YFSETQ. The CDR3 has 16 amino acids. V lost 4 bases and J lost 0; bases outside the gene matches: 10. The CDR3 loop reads CASSPAVDRPSYEQYF. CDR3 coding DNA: TGCGCCAGCAGCCCTGCGGTGGACAGGCCCTCCTACGAGCAGTACTTC.

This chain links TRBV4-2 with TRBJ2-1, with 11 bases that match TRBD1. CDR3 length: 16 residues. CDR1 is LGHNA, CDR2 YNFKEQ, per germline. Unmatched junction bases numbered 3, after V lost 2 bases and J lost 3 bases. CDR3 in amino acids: CASSQPGTGGYNEQFF. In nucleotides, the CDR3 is TGTGCCAGCAGCCAACCCGGGACAGGGGGCTACAATGAGCAGTTCTTC.

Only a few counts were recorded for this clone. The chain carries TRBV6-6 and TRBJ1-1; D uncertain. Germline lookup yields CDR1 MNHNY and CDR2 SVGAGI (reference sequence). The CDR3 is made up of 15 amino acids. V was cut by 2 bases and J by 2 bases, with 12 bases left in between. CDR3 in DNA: TGTGCCAGCAGTTACAATCCAGGATTAAACACTGAAGCTTTCTTT. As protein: CASSYNPGLNTEAFF.

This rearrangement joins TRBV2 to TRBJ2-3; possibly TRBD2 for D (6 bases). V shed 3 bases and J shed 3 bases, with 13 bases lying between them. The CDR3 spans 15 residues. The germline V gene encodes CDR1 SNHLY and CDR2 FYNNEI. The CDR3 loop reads CASSETRTGTDTQYF. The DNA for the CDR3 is TGTGCCAGCAGTGAGACTAGGACGGGAACAGATACGCAGTATTTT.

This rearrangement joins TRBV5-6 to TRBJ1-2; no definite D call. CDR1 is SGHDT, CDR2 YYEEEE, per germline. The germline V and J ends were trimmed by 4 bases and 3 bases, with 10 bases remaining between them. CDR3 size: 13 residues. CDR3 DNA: TGTGCCAGCAGCCCGGTTATTTACTATGGCTACACCTTC. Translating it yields CASSPVIYYGYTF.

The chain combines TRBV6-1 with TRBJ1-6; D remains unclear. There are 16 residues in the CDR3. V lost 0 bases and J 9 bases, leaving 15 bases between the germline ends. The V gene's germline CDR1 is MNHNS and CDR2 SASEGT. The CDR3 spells CASSEAIGMSGSPLHF. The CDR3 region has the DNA TGTGCCAGCAGTGAAGCGATCGGGATGAGCGGTTCACCCCTCCACTTT.